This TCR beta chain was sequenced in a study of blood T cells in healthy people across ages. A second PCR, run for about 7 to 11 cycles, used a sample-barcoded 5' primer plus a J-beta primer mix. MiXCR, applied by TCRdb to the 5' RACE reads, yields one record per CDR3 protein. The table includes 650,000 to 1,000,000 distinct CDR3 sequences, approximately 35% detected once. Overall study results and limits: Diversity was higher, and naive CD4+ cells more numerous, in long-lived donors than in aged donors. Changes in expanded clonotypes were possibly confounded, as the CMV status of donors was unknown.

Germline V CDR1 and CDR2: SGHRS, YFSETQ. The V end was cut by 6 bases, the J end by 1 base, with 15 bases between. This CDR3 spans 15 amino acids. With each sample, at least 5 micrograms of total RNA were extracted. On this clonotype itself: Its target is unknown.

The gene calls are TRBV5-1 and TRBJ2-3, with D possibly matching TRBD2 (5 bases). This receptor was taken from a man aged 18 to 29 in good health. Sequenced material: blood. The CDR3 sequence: CASTRGELGTDTQYF. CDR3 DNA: TGCGCCAGCACCCGGGGAGAGCTTGGCACAGATACGCAGTATTTT.